The subject of this entry is one T cell receptor beta chain. This receptor's antigen is unknown. No much larger clonotype is one base removed from it; base qualities were not supplied. Two independent pathologists confirmed that the uninvolved adjacent lung, which was taken at least 2 cm from the tumor margin, was free of atypia. At diagnosis, peripheral blood, uninvolved tumor-adjacent lung and tumor were collected and stored as a combination of fresh-frozen and FFPE material. Its CDR3 holds 16 amino acids, cysteine through phenylalanine. This entry keeps only the CDR3 DNA: 48 bases, framed from base 1. CDR1 KGHSH and CDR2 LQKENI are derived from the germline V gene. V loses 4 bases of germline sequence and J loses 1 base, and the interval between the two ends is 17 bases. This sample was taken from a study of T cells in localized non-small cell lung cancer (dated by TCRdb to 2018 to 2021). The study in broad terms: Comparing tumors with uninvolved tumor-adjacent lungs, the study looked at the T cell repertoires of about 240 patients with early-stage NSCLC. The cohort consisted of roughly 240 treatment-naive NSCLC patients whose localized lung tumors had been resected. Of the NSCLC patients, around 130 were male and around 99 were female, and the mean age was roughly 61 years.

General conclusions and limits of the study: Multi-region tumor sequencing was not performed, so intratumor heterogeneity could not be excluded. Because the study design was exploratory, TCR variables were selected using unadjusted p-values without false-discovery rate correction. Of the top 100 tumor clones, a median of about 53 were detected in paired uninvolved adjacent lung; around 27 were also among that lung's top 100. Uninvolved tumor-adjacent lung showed the highest T cell clonality, higher than tumor, which suggests more focused antigenic responses in the uninvolved tumor-adjacent lung. Longer overall survival was associated with higher blood T cell density, whereas shorter survival was associated with higher adjacent-lung clonality.

The immunoSEQ Assay was used to sequence TCR beta CDR3 regions from DNA. In the original analysis: T cell density was computed as TCR beta template counts normalized to usable DNA estimated by amplifying housekeeping genes. Richness was estimated with the preseqR package, extrapolating to 400,000 templates for PBMC samples and 120,000 templates for tissue samples. Clonality was taken to be one minus Pielou's evenness. Tissue-enriched TCRs were identified by differential abundance testing using productive amino-acid clonotypes, minimum total count 5 and alpha 0.1. The Jaccard Index and the Morisita Overlap Index were used to measure how much the repertoires overlapped between compartments. GLIPH grouped TCR beta CDR3s together with public tetramer-defined viral CDR3s, and a viral motif had to include at least three viral sequences and show V-gene enrichment. TCRdb holds this immuneACCESS table with in-frame rearrangements only. Some clones are missing; in checked studies, unresolved V genes explain under half, and the rest has no known cause. That table is the source of V, J and clone size, and D and trimming were worked out from the DNA. The sample contains over 950 clones, about a quarter of them found a single time. The ten largest clones represent about 20% of the sample.

The rearranged segments are TRBV18 and TRBJ2-7; the D gene is perhaps TRBD1 or TRBD2, each of them matching over 7 bases. This receptor was obtained from a man aged 35-69 years with stage III squamous cell lung carcinoma. The sample was normal lung tissue next to the tumor, taken before any cancer treatment. The CDR3 region reads CASSLDGAGQSYEQYF. The DNA sequence is given as TGTGCCAGCTCACTGGACGGAGCGGGACAGTCCTACGAGCAGTACTTC.